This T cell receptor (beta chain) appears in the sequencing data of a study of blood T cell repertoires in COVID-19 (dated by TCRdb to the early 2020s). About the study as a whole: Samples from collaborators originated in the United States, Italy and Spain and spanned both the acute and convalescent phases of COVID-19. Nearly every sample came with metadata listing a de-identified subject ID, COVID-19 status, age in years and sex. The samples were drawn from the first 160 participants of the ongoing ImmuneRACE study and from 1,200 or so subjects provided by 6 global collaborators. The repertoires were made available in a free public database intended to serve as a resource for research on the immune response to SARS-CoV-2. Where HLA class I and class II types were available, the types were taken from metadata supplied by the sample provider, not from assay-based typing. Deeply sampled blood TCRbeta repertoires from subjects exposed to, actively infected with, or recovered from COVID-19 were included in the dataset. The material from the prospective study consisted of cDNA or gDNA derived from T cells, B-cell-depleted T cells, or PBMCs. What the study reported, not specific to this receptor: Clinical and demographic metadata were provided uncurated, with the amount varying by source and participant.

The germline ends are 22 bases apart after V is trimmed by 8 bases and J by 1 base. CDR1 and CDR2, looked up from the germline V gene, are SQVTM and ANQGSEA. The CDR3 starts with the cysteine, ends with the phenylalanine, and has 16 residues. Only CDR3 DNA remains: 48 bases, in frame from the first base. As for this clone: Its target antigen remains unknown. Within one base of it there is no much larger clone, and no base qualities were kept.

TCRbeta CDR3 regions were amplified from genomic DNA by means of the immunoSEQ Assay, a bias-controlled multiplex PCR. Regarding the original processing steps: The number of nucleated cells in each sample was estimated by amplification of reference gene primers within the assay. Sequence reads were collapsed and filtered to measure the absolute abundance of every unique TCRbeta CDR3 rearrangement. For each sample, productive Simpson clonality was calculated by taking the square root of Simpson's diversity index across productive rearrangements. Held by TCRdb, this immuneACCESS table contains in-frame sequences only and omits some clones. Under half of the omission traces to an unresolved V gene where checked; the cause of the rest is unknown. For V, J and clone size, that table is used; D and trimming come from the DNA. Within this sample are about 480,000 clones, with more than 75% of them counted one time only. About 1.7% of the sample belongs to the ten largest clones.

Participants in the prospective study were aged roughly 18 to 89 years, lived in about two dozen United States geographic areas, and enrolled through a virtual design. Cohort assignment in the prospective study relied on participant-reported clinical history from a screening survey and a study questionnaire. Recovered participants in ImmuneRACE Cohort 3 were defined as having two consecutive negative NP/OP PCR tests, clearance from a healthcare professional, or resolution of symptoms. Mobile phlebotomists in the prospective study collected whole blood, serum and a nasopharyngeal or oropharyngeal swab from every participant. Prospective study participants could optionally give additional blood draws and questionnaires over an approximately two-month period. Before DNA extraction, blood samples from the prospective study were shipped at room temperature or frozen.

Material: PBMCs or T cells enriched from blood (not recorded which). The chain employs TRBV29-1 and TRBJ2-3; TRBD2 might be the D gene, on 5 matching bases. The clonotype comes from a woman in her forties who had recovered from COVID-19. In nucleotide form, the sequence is TGCAGCTCATACCCCCACAGAGGGAGCGGCACAGATACGCAGTATTTT. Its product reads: CSSYPHRGSGTDTQYF.